The clone carrying this TCR beta chain was observed at least ten times. Its antigen is not identified. The V gene's germline CDR1 is LGHNA and CDR2 YSLEER. Trimming shortened V by 0 bases and J by 2 bases, and 5 bases separated the two germline ends. There are 13 residues in the CDR3. A sample-barcoded 5' primer and a J-beta primer mix were used in a second PCR of about 7 to 12 cycles. There were at least 2.5 million CDR3-containing paired-end reads obtained from each sample. TCRdb called the 5' RACE reads again in MiXCR, with one record for every CDR3 protein. The sample consists of about 680,000 distinct CDR3 sequences, roughly 50% of them appearing once. PBMCs numbering at least 6.5 million were isolated per sample. This sample is part of a study of blood T cells in healthy people across ages. Notes on the study in general: Lack of knowledge of donor CMV status possibly confounded expanded clonotype changes. Measured against age, TCR beta diversity per million T cells decreased in a roughly linear manner.

This sequence joins TRBV4-3 and TRBJ2-7, with D maybe TRBD1 (5 bases). The clonotype originates from a woman aged 55-69 years in good health. Sequencing input: blood. The CDR3 region is CASSQEDTYEQYF. The CDR3, as DNA: TGCGCCAGCAGCCAAGAGGACACCTACGAGCAGTACTTC.